Listed below are T cell receptor beta chains from one sample, sequenced in a study of cytomegalovirus exposure and HLA in healthy donors. Libraries were prepared by immunoSEQ multiplex PCR; TCRdb keeps only in-frame clonotypes and omits some of them. The repertoire table contains around 200,000 clones. What was sequenced was PBMCs. These TCRs come from a girl aged 2-10 years in good health and CMV-seropositive. The CDR3 runs from the conserved cysteine through the conserved F or W. A D gene is named only where the DNA matches it firmly.

j_call: TRBJ2-3; v_call: TRBV4-1; d_call: -; cdr3_nt: TGCGCCAGCAGCCAAGACCGCACTAGGGATACGCAGTATTTT; cdr3_aa: CASSQDRTRDTQYF
j_call: TRBJ2-7; v_call: TRBV28; d_call: TRBD2; cdr3_nt: TGTGCCAGCAGTTTAGGGGCGGGAGGTAGCGAGCAGTACTTC; cdr3_aa: CASSLGAGGSEQYF
j_call: TRBJ1-3; v_call: TRBV14; d_call: -; cdr3_nt: TGTGCCAGCAGCCAAGTGGGGAGTGGAAACACCATATATTTT; cdr3_aa: CASSQVGSGNTIYF
j_call: TRBJ1-2; v_call: TRBV6-1; d_call: TRBD1; cdr3_nt: TGTGCCAGCAGTGAAGCCGGGACAGGGCCCTCAAACTATGGCTACACCTTC; cdr3_aa: CASSEAGTGPSNYGYTF
j_call: TRBJ2-7; v_call: TRBV7-2; d_call: -; cdr3_nt: TGTGCCAGCAGCTCGGACTTACACTACGAGCAGTACTTC; cdr3_aa: CASSSDLHYEQYF
j_call: TRBJ2-2; v_call: TRBV5-1; d_call: TRBD2; cdr3_nt: TGCGCCAGCAGCTTGGCCAAAACTAGCGGGGGCTACACCGGGGAGCTGTTTTTT; cdr3_aa: CASSLAKTSGGYTGELFF
j_call: TRBJ1-2; v_call: TRBV27; d_call: -; cdr3_nt: TGTGCCAGCAGACACACCCCGAGCGGGGATGGCTACACCTTC; cdr3_aa: CASRHTPSGDGYTF
j_call: TRBJ2-5; v_call: TRBV9; d_call: -; cdr3_nt: TGTGCCAGCAGCGTAGACCCTCTTGGAGGAGGGTTGAAAGAGACCCAGTACTTC; cdr3_aa: CASSVDPLGGGLKETQYF
j_call: TRBJ2-4; v_call: TRBV19; d_call: -; cdr3_nt: TGTGCCAGTAGTCAAAAACAGGGCCTCAAAAACATTCAGTACTTC; cdr3_aa: CASSQKQGLKNIQYF
j_call: TRBJ2-5; v_call: TRBV5-1; d_call: TRBD1; cdr3_nt: TGCGCCAGCAGCCTTAGGGGGCCCCAAGAGACCCAGTACTTC; cdr3_aa: CASSLRGPQETQYF
j_call: TRBJ2-1; v_call: TRBV18; d_call: -; cdr3_nt: TGTGCCAGCTCACCACCGGTGCGTGTTAGCTCCTACAATGAGCAGTTCTTC; cdr3_aa: CASSPPVRVSSYNEQFF
j_call: TRBJ1-1; v_call: TRBV28; d_call: -; cdr3_nt: TGTGCCAGCAATCAAATTGGGACAAGTTGGTCTTTGGCTTTCTTT; cdr3_aa: CASNQIGTSWSLAFF
j_call: TRBJ2-7; v_call: TRBV7-2; d_call: TRBD2; cdr3_nt: TGTGCCAGCAGCACAACTAGCGGGAGGTCATACTTCTACGAGCAGTACTTC; cdr3_aa: CASSTTSGRSYFYEQYF
j_call: TRBJ2-7; v_call: TRBV7-2; d_call: -; cdr3_nt: TGTGCCAGCAGCCCTGGGTGGCGTCAGGGGTACGAGCAGTACTTC; cdr3_aa: CASSPGWRQGYEQYF
j_call: TRBJ2-3; v_call: TRBV29-1; d_call: TRBD2; cdr3_nt: TGCAGCGGGGGACTAGCGGTCACAGATACGCAGTATTTT; cdr3_aa: CSGGLAVTDTQYF
j_call: TRBJ1-2; v_call: TRBV4-2; d_call: -; cdr3_nt: TGTGCCAGCAGCCAAGATATTGGCTCCGGACAGTACTATGGCTACACCTTC; cdr3_aa: CASSQDIGSGQYYGYTF
j_call: TRBJ2-7; v_call: TRBV5-6; d_call: -; cdr3_nt: TGTGCCAGCAGCTTTGTTTCAGGGTTTCCCTACGAGCAGTACTTC; cdr3_aa: CASSFVSGFPYEQYF
j_call: TRBJ1-5; v_call: TRBV18; d_call: TRBD1; cdr3_nt: TGTGCCAGCTCACCAGGGAGTGGGACAGGGCTCTATAGCAATCAGCCCCAGCATTTT; cdr3_aa: CASSPGSGTGLYSNQPQHF
j_call: TRBJ2-7; v_call: TRBV28; d_call: TRBD2; cdr3_nt: TGTGCCAGCATTGCTAGCGGCTTTTCCTACGAGCAGTACTTC; cdr3_aa: CASIASGFSYEQYF
j_call: TRBJ2-2; v_call: TRBV7-9; d_call: -; cdr3_nt: TGTGCCAGCAGCTTAGGCGAGCGGGCCACCGGGGAGCTGTTTTTT; cdr3_aa: CASSLGERATGELFF
j_call: TRBJ2-7; v_call: TRBV7-9; d_call: TRBD2; cdr3_nt: TGTGCCAGCAGGTTTCTAGCGGGAGACGAGCAGTACTTC; cdr3_aa: CASRFLAGDEQYF
j_call: TRBJ1-1; v_call: TRBV7-2; d_call: TRBD1; cdr3_nt: TGTGCCAGCATAGGGGGCCCTTTGAACACTGAAGCTTTCTTT; cdr3_aa: CASIGGPLNTEAFF
j_call: TRBJ2-5; v_call: TRBV7-3; d_call: TRBD1; cdr3_nt: TGTGCCAGCAGCTTAAGTGGGACAGGGGCCGAGAAGCAGTACTTC; cdr3_aa: CASSLSGTGAEKQYF
j_call: TRBJ2-2; v_call: TRBV2; d_call: -; cdr3_nt: TGTGCCAGCAGAGGACTACACACCACCGGGGAGCTGTTTTTT; cdr3_aa: CASRGLHTTGELFF
j_call: TRBJ1-6; v_call: TRBV27; d_call: -; cdr3_nt: TGTGCCAGCAGTTTATTTTCCTCCGGGAATAGGGGGACTAATTCACCCCTCCACTTT; cdr3_aa: CASSLFSSGNRGTNSPLHF
j_call: TRBJ1-2; v_call: TRBV18; d_call: -; cdr3_nt: TGTGCCAGCTCACCAAGGACGGAGGCCTATGGCTACACCTTC; cdr3_aa: CASSPRTEAYGYTF
j_call: TRBJ2-5; v_call: TRBV5-1; d_call: -; cdr3_nt: TGCGCCAGCAGCTTTAAAGAGACCCAGTACTTC; cdr3_aa: CASSFKETQYF
j_call: TRBJ2-3; v_call: TRBV7-2; d_call: -; cdr3_nt: TGTGCCAGCAGCTTTGAACTAGCCCGGGTGGATACGCAGTATTTT; cdr3_aa: CASSFELARVDTQYF
j_call: TRBJ1-1; v_call: TRBV4-1; d_call: TRBD1; cdr3_nt: TGCGCCAGCAGCCAAGGGGGACAGGGGGAGTTAATGAACACTGAAGCTTTCTTT; cdr3_aa: CASSQGGQGELMNTEAFF
j_call: TRBJ2-3; v_call: TRBV13; d_call: TRBD2; cdr3_nt: TGTGCCAGCAGCCCCTTGCCCAGCGGGAGGGTTGCAGATACGCAGTATTTT; cdr3_aa: CASSPLPSGRVADTQYF
j_call: TRBJ2-7; v_call: TRBV5-1; d_call: -; cdr3_nt: TGCGCCAGCAGCTCAGACTTACGGCGCGAGCAGTACTTC; cdr3_aa: CASSSDLRREQYF
j_call: TRBJ2-1; v_call: TRBV29-1; d_call: TRBD2; cdr3_nt: TGCAGCGTTGACGACGGGAGGGCCAACTACAATGAGCAGTTCTTC; cdr3_aa: CSVDDGRANYNEQFF
j_call: TRBJ2-7; v_call: TRBV18; d_call: -; cdr3_nt: TGTGCCAGCTCACCTTTAGGCCGCCGGGCCTACGAGCAGTACTTC; cdr3_aa: CASSPLGRRAYEQYF
j_call: TRBJ2-1; v_call: TRBV4-1; d_call: TRBD2; cdr3_nt: TGCGCCAGCAGCCCGGCGGGCGGGGGACTAGCGGGAGATCCTATAAACAATGAGCAGTTCTTC; cdr3_aa: CASSPAGGGLAGDPINNEQFF
j_call: TRBJ2-6; v_call: TRBV27; d_call: TRBD1; cdr3_nt: TGTGCCAGCAGTTTCCAGGGGGCCCCTGGGGCCAACGTCCTGACTTTC; cdr3_aa: CASSFQGAPGANVLTF
j_call: TRBJ1-2; v_call: TRBV7-9; d_call: -; cdr3_nt: TGTGCCAGCAGCTTGTATCAGGGTAGGGACTATGGCTACACCTTC; cdr3_aa: CASSLYQGRDYGYTF
j_call: TRBJ2-1; v_call: TRBV18; d_call: TRBD2; cdr3_nt: TGTGCCAGCTCTCCCTATAGCGGGAGGGTAGGAGATGAGCAGTTCTTC; cdr3_aa: CASSPYSGRVGDEQFF
j_call: TRBJ2-3; v_call: TRBV9; d_call: -; cdr3_nt: TGTGCCAGCAGCGTAAGGCTAGCGACAGATACGCAGTATTTT; cdr3_aa: CASSVRLATDTQYF
j_call: TRBJ2-1; v_call: TRBV28; d_call: TRBD1; cdr3_nt: TGTGCCAGCCGTACCGGGACAGCATACAATGAGCAGTTCTTC; cdr3_aa: CASRTGTAYNEQFF
j_call: TRBJ2-7; v_call: TRBV19; d_call: TRBD2; cdr3_nt: TGTGCCAGTGGACTAGCGGACAACTACGAGCAGTACTTC; cdr3_aa: CASGLADNYEQYF
j_call: TRBJ2-1; v_call: TRBV19; d_call: -; cdr3_nt: TGTGCCAGTATGGAGGGCCCCTTGAATGAGCAGTTCTTC; cdr3_aa: CASMEGPLNEQFF
j_call: TRBJ1-3; v_call: TRBV5-1; d_call: -; cdr3_nt: TGCGCCAGCAGCTTGAATAGTGGCTCTGGAAACACCATATATTTT; cdr3_aa: CASSLNSGSGNTIYF